These T cell receptor beta chains were read from a single sample in a study of blood T cell repertoires in COVID-19. The protocol was immunoSEQ multiplex PCR, while the TCRdb copy is restricted to in-frame clones and leaves out a portion. The sample contains around 480,000 clones, roughly nine tenths of which appear only once. Sequencing was performed on PBMCs or T cells enriched from blood (not recorded which). These TCRs come from a young woman who had recovered from COVID-19. Each CDR3 is given with its conserved first and last residue. A D gene is named only where the DNA matches it firmly.

DNA	CDR3	V	J	D
TGCGCCAGCAGCTTCACAGGGGATAATTCACCCCTCCACTTT	CASSFTGDNSPLHF	TRBV5-1	TRBJ1-6	TRBD1
TGCGCCAGCAGCCTCTCCGGGACAGCGCTTGATTCACCCCTCCACTTT	CASSLSGTALDSPLHF	TRBV5-1	TRBJ1-6	TRBD1
TGTGCTAGCAGCTCCGGGACAGGACCCATCGGCAATGAGCAGTTCTTC	CASSSGTGPIGNEQFF	TRBV7-7	TRBJ2-1	TRBD1
TGTGCCAGCAGGAAGGACAGGGCTCGATACGAGCAGTACTTC	CASRKDRARYEQYF	TRBV28	TRBJ2-7	TRBD1
TGTGCCAGCAGTGAAGCTAGGGGCAGGTCCAATGAAAAACTGTTTTTT	CASSEARGRSNEKLFF	TRBV2	TRBJ1-4	NA
TGCGCCAGCACCTTAACAGGGGGCCCCCTCTACGAGCAGTACTTC	CASTLTGGPLYEQYF	TRBV5-1	TRBJ2-7	TRBD1
TGTGCCAGTAGCCGGGGCCCGACAGGATTCTATGGCTACACCTTC	CASSRGPTGFYGYTF	TRBV19	TRBJ1-2	NA
TGTGCCAGCAGCTTTTACCTAATTGAGGGTGATTCCTACGAGCAGTACTTC	CASSFYLIEGDSYEQYF	TRBV7-9	TRBJ2-7	NA
TGTGCCAGCAGCCAAGTAGCGGGGGGGGACACCGGGGAGCTGTTTTTT	CASSQVAGGDTGELFF	TRBV4-2	TRBJ2-2	TRBD2
TGTGCCAGCTCACTAATCCGGGACATACTGAACACTGAAGCTTTCTTT	CASSLIRDILNTEAFF	TRBV18	TRBJ1-1	NA
TGTGCCAGCAGCTTACTAGATAGCACTGAAGCTTTCTTT	CASSLLDSTEAFF	TRBV7-9	TRBJ1-1	NA
TGTGCCAGCAGTGAAGAGGGACAGGGGGACTACTATGGCTACACCTTC	CASSEEGQGDYYGYTF	TRBV2	TRBJ1-2	TRBD1
TGTGCCAGTAGTATAGATCCGGGGGGGCTTCAAGAGACCCAGTACTTC	CASSIDPGGLQETQYF	TRBV19	TRBJ2-5	TRBD2
TGCGCCAGCAGCTTCCGGGGAAGCTCCTACGAGCAGTACTTC	CASSFRGSSYEQYF	TRBV5-1	TRBJ2-7	NA
TGTGCCACCGACGGAGGGCGGAATTCACCCCTCCACTTT	CATDGGRNSPLHF	TRBV28	TRBJ1-6	NA
TGTGCCAGCAGCCTCAGGGGAACCGGGGAGCTGTTTTTT	CASSLRGTGELFF	TRBV3-1/TRBV3-2	TRBJ2-2	NA
TGTGCCAGCAGCCACGGACAGGTGTATATGAATGAGCAGTTCTTC	CASSHGQVYMNEQFF	TRBV6-5	TRBJ2-1	TRBD1
TGTGCCAGTAGTGACGTTCGTTGGAGCGGGGGTACGCCCAAAGAGGGTGAGCAGTTCTTC	CASSDVRWSGGTPKEGEQFF	TRBV19	TRBJ2-1	TRBD2
TGCGCCAGCAGCCAAGATTGGTCAGCGCTAAATGAAAAACTGTTTTTT	CASSQDWSALNEKLFF	TRBV4-1	TRBJ1-4	NA
TGTGCCACCAGCAGAGATACATATGGAGAATACAATGAGCAGTTCTTC	CATSRDTYGEYNEQFF	TRBV15	TRBJ2-1	NA